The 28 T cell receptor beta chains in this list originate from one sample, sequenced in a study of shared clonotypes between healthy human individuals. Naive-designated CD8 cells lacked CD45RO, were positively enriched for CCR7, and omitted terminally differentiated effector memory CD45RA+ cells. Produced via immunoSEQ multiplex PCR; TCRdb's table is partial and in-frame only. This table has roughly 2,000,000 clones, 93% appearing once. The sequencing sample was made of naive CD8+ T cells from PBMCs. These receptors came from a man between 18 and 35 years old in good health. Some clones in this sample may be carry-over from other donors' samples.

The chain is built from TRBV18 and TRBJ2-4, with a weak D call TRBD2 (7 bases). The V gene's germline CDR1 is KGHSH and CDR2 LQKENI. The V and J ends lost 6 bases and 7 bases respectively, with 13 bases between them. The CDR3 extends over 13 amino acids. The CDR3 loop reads CASSVAGANIQYF. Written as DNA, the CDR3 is TGTGCCAGCTCTGTTGCGGGGGCCAACATTCAGTACTTC.

CDR3 nucleotides: TGTGCCAGCAGCCCGACCCTAGCGGGGGGTAGGGAGCAGTACTTC. Amino acid sequence: CASSPTLAGGREQYF. The chain employs TRBV7-9 and TRBJ2-5, with 11 bases lining up with TRBD2. CDR3 length: 15 amino acids. The germline V gene has CDR1 SEHNR and CDR2 FQNEAQ (reference sequence). The V segment lost 5 bases and the J segment 11 bases; nucleotides outside the gene matches: 13.

The CDR3 here is CASGSEPPTDPWTITGELFF. CDR3 in DNA: TGTGCTAGTGGTTCAGAACCACCGACAGACCCGTGGACGATTACCGGGGAGCTGTTTTTT. This rearrangement joins TRBV12-5 to TRBJ2-2, with TRBD1 as a possible D gene (5 bases). This CDR3 comprises 20 residues. Trimming cost V 4 bases and J 5 bases, with 29 bases left between them. Germline CDR1 LGHNT, CDR2 FRNRAP.

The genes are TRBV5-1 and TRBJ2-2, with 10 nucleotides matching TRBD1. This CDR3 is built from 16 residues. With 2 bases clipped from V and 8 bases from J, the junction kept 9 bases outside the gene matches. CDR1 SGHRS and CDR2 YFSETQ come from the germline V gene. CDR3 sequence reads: CASSFDRDRGVGELFF. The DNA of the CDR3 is TGCGCCAGCAGCTTTGACCGGGACAGGGGTGTTGGGGAGCTGTTTTTT.

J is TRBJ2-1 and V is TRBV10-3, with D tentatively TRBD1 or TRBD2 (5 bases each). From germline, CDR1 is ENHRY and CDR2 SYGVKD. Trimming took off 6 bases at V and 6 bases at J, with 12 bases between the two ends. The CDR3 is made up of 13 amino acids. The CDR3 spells CAISPEGSNEQFF. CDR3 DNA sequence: TGTGCCATCAGCCCAGAGGGGTCCAATGAGCAGTTCTTC.

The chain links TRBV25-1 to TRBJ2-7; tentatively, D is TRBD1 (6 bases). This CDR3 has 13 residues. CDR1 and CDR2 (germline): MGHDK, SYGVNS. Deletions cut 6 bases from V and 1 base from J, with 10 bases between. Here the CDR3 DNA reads TGTGCCAGCAGGGAACAGGGTTCCTACGAGCAGTACTTC. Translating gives CASREQGSYEQYF.

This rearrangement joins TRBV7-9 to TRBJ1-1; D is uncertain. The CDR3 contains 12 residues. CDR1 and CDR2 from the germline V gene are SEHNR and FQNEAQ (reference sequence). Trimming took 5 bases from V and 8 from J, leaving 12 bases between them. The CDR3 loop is CASSHQAAEAFF. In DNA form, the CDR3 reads TGTGCCAGCAGCCACCAGGCCGCGGAAGCTTTCTTT.

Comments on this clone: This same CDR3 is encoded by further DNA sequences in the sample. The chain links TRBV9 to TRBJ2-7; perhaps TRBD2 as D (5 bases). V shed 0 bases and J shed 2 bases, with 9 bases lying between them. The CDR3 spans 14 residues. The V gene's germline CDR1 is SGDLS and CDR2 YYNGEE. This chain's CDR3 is CASSVGTGTYEQYF. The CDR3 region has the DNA TGTGCCAGCAGCGTAGGGACGGGGACCTACGAGCAGTACTTC.

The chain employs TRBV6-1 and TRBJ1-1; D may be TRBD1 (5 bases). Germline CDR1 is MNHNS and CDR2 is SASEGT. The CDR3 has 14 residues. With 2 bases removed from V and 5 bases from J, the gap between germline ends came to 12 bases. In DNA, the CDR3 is TGTGCCAGCAGTGAATTAAGGGGTGGAACTGAAGCTTTCTTT. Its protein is CASSELRGGTEAFF.

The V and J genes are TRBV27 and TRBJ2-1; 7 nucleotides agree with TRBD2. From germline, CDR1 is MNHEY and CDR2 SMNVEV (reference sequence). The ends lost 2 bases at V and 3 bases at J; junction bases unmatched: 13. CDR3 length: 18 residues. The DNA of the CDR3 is TGTGCCAGCAGTTTAGGGGGGGATCCTCCTTCTTTCTACAATGAGCAGTTCTTC. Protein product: CASSLGGDPPSFYNEQFF.

The CDR3 spells CASSEAEPIRSEAFF. The CDR3 nucleotides are TGTGCCAGCAGTGAAGCGGAACCGATTCGAAGTGAAGCTTTCTTT. The V call is TRBV6-1, the J call TRBJ1-1; no clear D gene. The CDR3 extends over 15 amino acids. Trimming pared 0 bases from V and 7 bases from J, leaving 15 bases between. CDR1 and CDR2 (germline): MNHNS, SASEGT.

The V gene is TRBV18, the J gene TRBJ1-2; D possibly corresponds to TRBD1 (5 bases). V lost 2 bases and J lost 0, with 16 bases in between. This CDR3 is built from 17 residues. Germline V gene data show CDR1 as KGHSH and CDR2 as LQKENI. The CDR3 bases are TGTGCCAGCTCACCAGAGAGAGGGGCGTCCTCTAACTATGGCTACACCTTC. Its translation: CASSPERGASSNYGYTF.

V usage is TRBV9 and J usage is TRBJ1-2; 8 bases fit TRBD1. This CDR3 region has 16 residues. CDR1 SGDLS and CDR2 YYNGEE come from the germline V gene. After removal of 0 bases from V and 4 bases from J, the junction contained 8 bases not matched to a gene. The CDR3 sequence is CASSVGDQTGAYGYTF. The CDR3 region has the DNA TGTGCCAGCAGCGTAGGCGACCAGACAGGGGCCTATGGCTACACCTTC.

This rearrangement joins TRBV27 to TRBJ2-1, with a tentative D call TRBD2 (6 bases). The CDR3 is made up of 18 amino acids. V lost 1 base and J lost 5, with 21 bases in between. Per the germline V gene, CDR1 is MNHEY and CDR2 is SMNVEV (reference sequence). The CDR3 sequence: CASSLYSPSPGGNNEQFF. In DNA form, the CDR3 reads TGTGCCAGCAGTTTATATTCTCCCAGCCCCGGAGGGAACAATGAGCAGTTCTTC.

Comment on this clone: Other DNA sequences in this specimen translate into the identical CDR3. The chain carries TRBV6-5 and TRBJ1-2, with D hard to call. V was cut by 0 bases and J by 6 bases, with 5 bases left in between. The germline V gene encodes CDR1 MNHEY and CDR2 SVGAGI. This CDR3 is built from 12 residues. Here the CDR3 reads CASSYSGDGYTF. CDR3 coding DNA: TGTGCCAGCAGTTACTCTGGTGATGGCTACACCTTC.

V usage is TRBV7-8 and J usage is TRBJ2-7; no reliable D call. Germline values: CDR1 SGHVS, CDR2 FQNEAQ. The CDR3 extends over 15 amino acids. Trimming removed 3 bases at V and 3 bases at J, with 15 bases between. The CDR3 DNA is TGTGCCAGCAGCTTCACGCTCCAGATCAACTACGAGCAGTACTTC. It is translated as CASSFTLQINYEQYF.

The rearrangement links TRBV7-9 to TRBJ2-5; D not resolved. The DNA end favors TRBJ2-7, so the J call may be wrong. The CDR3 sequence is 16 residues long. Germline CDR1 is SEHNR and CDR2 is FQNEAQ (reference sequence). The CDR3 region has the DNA TGTGCCAGCAGCTTAGCAGGGCAGTACGAGTCCTACGAGCAGTACTTC. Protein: CASSLAGQYESYEQYF.

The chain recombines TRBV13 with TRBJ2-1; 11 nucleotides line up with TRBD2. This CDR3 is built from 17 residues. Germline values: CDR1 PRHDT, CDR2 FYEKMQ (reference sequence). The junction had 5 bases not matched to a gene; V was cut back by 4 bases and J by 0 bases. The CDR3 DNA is TGTGCCAGCAGCTCGCGACTAGCGGGGCGCTCCTACAATGAGCAGTTCTTC. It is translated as CASSSRLAGRSYNEQFF.

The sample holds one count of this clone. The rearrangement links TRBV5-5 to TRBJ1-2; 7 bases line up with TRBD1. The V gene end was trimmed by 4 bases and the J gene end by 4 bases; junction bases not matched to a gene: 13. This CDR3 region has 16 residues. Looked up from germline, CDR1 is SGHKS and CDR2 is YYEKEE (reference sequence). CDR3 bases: TGTGCCAGCAGCCCTCACAGGGGTGGTTCTCGCTATGGCTACACCTTC. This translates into CASSPHRGGSRYGYTF.

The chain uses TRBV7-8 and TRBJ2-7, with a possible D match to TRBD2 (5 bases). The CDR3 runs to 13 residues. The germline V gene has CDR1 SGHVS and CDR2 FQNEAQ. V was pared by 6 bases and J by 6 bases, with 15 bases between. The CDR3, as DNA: TGTGCCAGCAGTATTGGAGTTAGCGCCGAGCAGTACTTC. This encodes CASSIGVSAEQYF.

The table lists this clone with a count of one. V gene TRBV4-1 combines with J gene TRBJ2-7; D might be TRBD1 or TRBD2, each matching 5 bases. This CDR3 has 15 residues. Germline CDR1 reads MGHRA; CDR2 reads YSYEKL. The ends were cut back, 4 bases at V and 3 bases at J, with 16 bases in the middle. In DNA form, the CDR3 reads TGCGCCAGCAGCCCGGGCTGGGACGGGAACTACGAGCAGTACTTC. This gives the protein CASSPGWDGNYEQYF.

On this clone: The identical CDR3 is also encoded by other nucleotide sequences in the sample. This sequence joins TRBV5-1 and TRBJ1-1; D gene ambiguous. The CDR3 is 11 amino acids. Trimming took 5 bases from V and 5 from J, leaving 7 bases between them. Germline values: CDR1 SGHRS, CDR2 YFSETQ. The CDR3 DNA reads TGCGCCAGCAGAGGAGGGACTGAAGCTTTCTTT. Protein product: CASRGGTEAFF.

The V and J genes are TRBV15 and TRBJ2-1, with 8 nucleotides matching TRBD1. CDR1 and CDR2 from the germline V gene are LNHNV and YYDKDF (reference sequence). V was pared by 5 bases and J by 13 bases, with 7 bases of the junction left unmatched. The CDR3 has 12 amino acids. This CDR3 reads CATSDLQGGQFF. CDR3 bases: TGTGCCACCAGCGACCTACAGGGGGGACAGTTCTTC.

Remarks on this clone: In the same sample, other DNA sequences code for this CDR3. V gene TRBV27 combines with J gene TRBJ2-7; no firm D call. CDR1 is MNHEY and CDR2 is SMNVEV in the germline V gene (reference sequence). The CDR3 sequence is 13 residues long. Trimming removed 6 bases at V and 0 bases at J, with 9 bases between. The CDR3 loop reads CASSHGSSYEQYF. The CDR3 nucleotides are TGTGCCAGCAGCCACGGTAGCTCCTACGAGCAGTACTTC.

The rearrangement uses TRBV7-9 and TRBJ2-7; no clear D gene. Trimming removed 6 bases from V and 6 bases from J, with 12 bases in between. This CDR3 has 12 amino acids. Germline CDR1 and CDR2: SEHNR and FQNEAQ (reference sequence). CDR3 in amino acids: CASSLLSGEQYF. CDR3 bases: TGTGCCAGCAGTCTTTTATCGGGCGAGCAGTACTTC.

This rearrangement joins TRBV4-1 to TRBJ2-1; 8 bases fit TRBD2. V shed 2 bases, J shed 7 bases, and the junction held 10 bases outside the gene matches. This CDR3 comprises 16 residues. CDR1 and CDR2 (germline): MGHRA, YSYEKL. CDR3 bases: TGCGCCAGCAGCCAAAGCACAGCGGGAGCTTCAAATGAGCAGTTCTTC. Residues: CASSQSTAGASNEQFF.

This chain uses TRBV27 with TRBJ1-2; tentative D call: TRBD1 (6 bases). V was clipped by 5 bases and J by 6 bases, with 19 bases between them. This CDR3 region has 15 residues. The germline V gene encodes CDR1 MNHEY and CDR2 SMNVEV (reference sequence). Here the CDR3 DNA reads TGTGCCAGCAGTGGGGGGCGTGGGGGTTCCGATGGCTACACCTTC. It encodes CASSGGRGGSDGYTF.

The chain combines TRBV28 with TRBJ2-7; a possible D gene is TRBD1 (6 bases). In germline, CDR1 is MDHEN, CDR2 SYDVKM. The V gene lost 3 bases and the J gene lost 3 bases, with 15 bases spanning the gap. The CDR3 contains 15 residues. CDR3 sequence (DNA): TGTGCCAGCAGTTTCTACAGGGTTGGTGGCTACGAGCAGTACTTC. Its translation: CASSFYRVGGYEQYF.